This T cell receptor (beta chain) was observed in a study of OX40 agonist ivuxolimab in advanced cancers. As for the study more broadly: Ivuxolimab was a fully human IgG2 agonistic monoclonal antibody targeting the costimulatory receptor OX40 (CD134). Intravenous ivuxolimab was administered to patients every 2 weeks at six dose levels: 0.01, 0.1, 0.3, 1.5, 3 and 10 mg/kg. Of the approximately 50 dose-escalation patients, hepatocellular carcinoma was present in 19, melanoma in about 15, renal cell carcinoma in 9 and head and neck cancer in 9. A male proportion of under 85% and a mean age of approximately 60 years, ranging from 23 to 79, were recorded for the dose-escalation cohort. Prior anti-PD-1, anti-PD-L1 or anti-CTLA-4 therapy was permitted, and checkpoint inhibitors had been received by approximately 39% of dose-escalation patients. Partial responses occurred in three dose-escalation patients, of whom one had hepatocellular carcinoma and two had cutaneous melanoma. Peripheral TCRbeta sequencing aimed to test whether ivuxolimab altered TCR sequence diversity and caused clonal T-cell expansion. The paper covers the monotherapy dose-escalation part of the phase I ivuxolimab trial, which included N ≈ 52 patients.

The trial excluded patients who had a history of autoimmune disease or who were on systemic immunosuppression. Peripheral blood for TCR sequencing was drawn from every dose cohort at baseline, at cycle 4 day 1 and at cycle 7 day 1. The samples were drawn from a first-in-human, open-label, multicenter phase I dose-escalation trial of ivuxolimab. The trial enrolled adults with locally advanced or metastatic head and neck squamous cell, hepatocellular, melanoma or renal cell carcinoma. CD4+ and CD8+ T cells were sorted separately from peripheral blood before TCR sequencing. What the study reported, not specific to this receptor: Which antigens the clonally expanded peripheral T cells were specific for was not determined. After ivuxolimab, expanded clones were on average more numerous among CD8+ T cells than among CD4+ T cells. At doses from 0.1 to 3.0 mg/kg, clonal expansion was seen in both CD4+ and CD8+ blood T cells between baseline and week 6. In partial responders in the 0.1-3.0 mg/kg groups, normalized peripheral clonal expansion was found to be among the lowest, especially among CD8+ T cells. Low levels of normalized T-cell clonal expansion were also shown by some nonresponding patients.

As to this clone: Its recognized antigen is unknown. No much larger clonotype is one base removed from it; base qualities were not supplied.

For sequencing of the TCRbeta CDR3 region, genomic DNA was extracted from the sorted cells. The immunoSEQ Assay was used for sequencing of TCRbeta CDR3 regions. Not all clones reach the TCRdb copy of this immuneACCESS table, which keeps in-frame sequences only. Checked studies attribute under half of the gap to unresolved V genes and leave the rest unexplained. The sample table holds around 79,000 clones, of which approximately 86% were seen once. Around 0.7% of the sample rests with the top ten. Trimming takes 8 bases from V and 5 bases from J, and the germline ends sit 21 bases apart. The CDR3 holds 15 amino acids from the cysteine to the phenylalanine. This entry keeps only the CDR3 DNA: 45 bases, framed from base 1. Sequences SNHLY (CDR1) and FYNNEI (CDR2) are obtained from the germline V gene.

The TCR was taken from an adult with an advanced solid tumor such as melanoma, head and neck, liver or kidney cancer. The input for sequencing was CD4+ or CD8+ T cells sorted from blood, taken in a trial of the OX40 agonist ivuxolimab. In this chain, TRBV2 is recombined with TRBJ1-1; TRBD1 is perhaps the D gene, given 6 matching bases. The nucleotides read TGTGCCAGCGTACCGGGGGCAGGTTTGCAGACTGAAGCTTTCTTT. Translated, this is CASVPGAGLQTEAFF.